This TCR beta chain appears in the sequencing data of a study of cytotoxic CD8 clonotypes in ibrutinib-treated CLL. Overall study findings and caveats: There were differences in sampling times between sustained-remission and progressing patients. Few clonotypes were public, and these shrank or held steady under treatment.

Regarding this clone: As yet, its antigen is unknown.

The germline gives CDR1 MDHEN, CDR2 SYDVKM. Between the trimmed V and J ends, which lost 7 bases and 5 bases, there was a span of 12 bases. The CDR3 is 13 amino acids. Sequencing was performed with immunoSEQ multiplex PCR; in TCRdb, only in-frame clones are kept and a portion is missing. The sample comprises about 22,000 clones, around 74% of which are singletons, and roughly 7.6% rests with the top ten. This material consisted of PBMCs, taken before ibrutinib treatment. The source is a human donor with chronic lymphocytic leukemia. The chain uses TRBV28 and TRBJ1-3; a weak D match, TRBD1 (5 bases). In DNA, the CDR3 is TGTGCCAGCATGGGAGGGGCGAGAAACACCATATATTTT. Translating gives CASMGGARNTIYF.